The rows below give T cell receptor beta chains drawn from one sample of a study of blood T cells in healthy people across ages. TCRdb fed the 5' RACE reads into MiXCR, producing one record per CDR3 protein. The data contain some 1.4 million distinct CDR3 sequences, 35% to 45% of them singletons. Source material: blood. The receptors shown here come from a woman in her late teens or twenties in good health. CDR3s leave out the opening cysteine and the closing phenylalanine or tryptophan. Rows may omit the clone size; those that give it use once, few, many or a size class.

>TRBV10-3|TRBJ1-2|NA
AISTNHGTGGGYT
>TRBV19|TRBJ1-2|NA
ASMVGSSGYT
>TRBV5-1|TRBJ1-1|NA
ASSLEASGVTEAF
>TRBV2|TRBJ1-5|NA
ASSAVLSNQPQH
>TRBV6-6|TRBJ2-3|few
ASKAAGAKDTQY
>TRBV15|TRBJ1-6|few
ATSSSTGANSPLH
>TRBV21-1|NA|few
ASSSLAANYETQY
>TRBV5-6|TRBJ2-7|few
ASSAPGQISYEQY
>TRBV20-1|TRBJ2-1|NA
SASRKAGPYNEQF
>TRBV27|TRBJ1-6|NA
ASSPAMDNSPLH
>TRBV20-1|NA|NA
SARDGLDEQY
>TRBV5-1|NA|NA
ASSLTGLASYNEQY
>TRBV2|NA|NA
ASSAGTSFGNEQY
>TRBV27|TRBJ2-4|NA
ASSLLGIPGEQY
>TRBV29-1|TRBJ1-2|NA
SVEEDQGLGGYT
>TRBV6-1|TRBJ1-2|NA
VSTGTGVDGYT
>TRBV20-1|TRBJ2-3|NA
SAEGGQGARAGTDTQY
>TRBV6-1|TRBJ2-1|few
ASSEAGTSGRKNEQF
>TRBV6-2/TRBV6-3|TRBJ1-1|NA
ASSDTVSNTEAF
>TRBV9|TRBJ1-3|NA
ASSGRGGNTIY
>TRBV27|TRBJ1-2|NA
AGSLTGTGGGYT
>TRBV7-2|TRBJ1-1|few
ASSRDKNTEAF
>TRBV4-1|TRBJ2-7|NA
ASSLKTGDTGYEQY
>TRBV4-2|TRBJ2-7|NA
ASSQGGLGGEQY
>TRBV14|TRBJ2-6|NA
ASSQIFVDRTNSGANVLT
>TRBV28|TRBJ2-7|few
ASSPPGYLSYEQY
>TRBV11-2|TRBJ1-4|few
ASSPQVGEKLF
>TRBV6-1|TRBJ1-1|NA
ASSVENTEAF
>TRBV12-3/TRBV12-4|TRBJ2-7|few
ASRTGGAQKQY
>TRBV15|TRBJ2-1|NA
ATSTLAGGPNEQF
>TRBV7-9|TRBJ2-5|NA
ASSRGTNNEQY
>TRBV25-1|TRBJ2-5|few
ASRSTGTSGQETQY
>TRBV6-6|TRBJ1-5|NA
ASSYVEGVNQPHH
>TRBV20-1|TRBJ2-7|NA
SVLGGGYEQY
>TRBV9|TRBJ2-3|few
ASSAPGGYSSTDTQY
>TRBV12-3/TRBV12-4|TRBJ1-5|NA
ASSSYPRISNQPQH
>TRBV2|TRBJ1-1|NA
ASIYLGTEAF
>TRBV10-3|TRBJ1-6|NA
AISVDSRANSPLH
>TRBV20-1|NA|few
SARSWGVLTYEQY
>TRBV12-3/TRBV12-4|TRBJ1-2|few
ASTAGGIDYGYT
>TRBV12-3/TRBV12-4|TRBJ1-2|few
ASSLVFDRRGSYGYT
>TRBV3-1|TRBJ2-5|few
ASSHQGETQY
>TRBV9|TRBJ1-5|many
ASSGTGVNQPQH
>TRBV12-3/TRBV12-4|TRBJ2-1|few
ASSLAGDLWSQF
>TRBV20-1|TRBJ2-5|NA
SFLASTQETQY
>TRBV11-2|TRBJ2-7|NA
AGSGASGPSYEQY
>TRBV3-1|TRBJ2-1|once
ASSQDQGPEHNEQF
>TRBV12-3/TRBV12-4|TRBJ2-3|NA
ASSPRRYTDTQY
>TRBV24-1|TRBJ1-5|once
ATSPTGEGNQPQH
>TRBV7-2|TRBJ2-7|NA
ASSFPAALFDYEQY
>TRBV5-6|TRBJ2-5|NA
ASSLPGLANQETQY
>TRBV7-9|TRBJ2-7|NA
ASSALSGGTTYEQY
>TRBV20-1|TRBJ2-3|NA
SGLAGGPTDTQY
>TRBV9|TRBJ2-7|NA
ASSTDRGAYEQY